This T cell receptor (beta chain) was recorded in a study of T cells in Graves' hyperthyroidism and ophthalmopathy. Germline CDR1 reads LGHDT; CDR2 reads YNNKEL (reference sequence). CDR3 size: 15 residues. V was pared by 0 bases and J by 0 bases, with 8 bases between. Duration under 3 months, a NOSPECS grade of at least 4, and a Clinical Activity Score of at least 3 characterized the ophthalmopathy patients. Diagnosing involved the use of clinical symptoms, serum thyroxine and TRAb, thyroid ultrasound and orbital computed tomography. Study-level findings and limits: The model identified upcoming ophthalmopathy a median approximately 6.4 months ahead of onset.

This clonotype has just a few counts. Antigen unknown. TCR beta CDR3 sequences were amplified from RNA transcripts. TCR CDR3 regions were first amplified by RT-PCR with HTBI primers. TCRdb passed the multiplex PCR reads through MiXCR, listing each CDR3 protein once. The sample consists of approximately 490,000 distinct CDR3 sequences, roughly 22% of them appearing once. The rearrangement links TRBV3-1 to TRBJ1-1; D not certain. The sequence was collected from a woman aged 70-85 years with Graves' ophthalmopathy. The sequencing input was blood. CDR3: CASSQEGRMNTEAFF. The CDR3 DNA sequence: TGTGCCAGCAGCCAAGAAGGCAGAATGAACACTGAAGCTTTCTTT.